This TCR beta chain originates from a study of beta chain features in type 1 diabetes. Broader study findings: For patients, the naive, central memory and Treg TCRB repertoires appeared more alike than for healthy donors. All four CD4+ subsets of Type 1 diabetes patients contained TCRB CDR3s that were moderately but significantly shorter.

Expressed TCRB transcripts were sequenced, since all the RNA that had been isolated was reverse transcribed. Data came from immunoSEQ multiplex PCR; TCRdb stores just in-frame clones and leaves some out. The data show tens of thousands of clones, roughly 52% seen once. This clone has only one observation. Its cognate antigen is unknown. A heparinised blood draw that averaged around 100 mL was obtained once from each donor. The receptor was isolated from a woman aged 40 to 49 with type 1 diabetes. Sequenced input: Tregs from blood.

The CDR3 DNA sequence: TGTGCCAGCAGTTTACCCGGTGCATGGACGCAGTATTTT. Encoded protein: CASSLPGAWTQYF. The rearrangement links TRBV28 to TRBJ2-3; D call uncertain. This CDR3 is 13 amino acids long. The V and J ends lost 2 bases and 9 bases respectively, with 12 bases between them. CDR1 is MDHEN and CDR2 is SYDVKM in the germline V gene.